A single sample gave rise to the 14 T cell receptor beta chains below, sequenced in a study of T-cell reconstitution after alpha-beta-depleted transplantation in children. A library of TCRbeta sequences, prepared with unique molecular identifiers, was generated. TCRdb fed the PCR reads into MiXCR, producing one record per CDR3 protein. The data show approximately 350,000 distinct CDR3 sequences, with approximately 12% seen just once and approximately 4.3% held by the top ten. The material was PBMCs, obtained from the stem cell graft. All receptors derive from a human donor who donated a stem cell graft to a child with Fanconi anemia.

This clonotype was detected only a few times. The chain recombines TRBV7-8 with TRBJ2-3; a weak D match, TRBD2 (5 bases). V was clipped by 1 base and J by 6 bases, with 14 bases between them. This CDR3 is built from 15 residues. Germline CDR1 and CDR2: SGHVS and FQNEAQ. Written as DNA, the CDR3 is TGTGCCAGCAGCTTAGACGAACAGAGGGTGGATACGCAGTATTTT. Translating gives CASSLDEQRVDTQYF.

The rearrangement links TRBV28 to TRBJ2-3, with D unresolved. The CDR3 has 13 amino acids. The V gene lost 6 bases and the J gene lost 7 bases, with 14 bases spanning the gap. Germline CDR1 and CDR2: MDHEN and SYDVKM. CDR3 bases: TGTGCCAGCAGCCCTCTCAGGCCAAATACGCAGTATTTT. Translating it yields CASSPLRPNTQYF. The full variable domain, completed using reference TRBV28 and TRBJ2-3, is DVKVTQSSRYLVKRTGEKVFLECVQDMDHENMFWYRQDPGLGLRLIYFSYDVKMKEKGDIPEGYSVSREKKERFSLILESASTNQTSMYLCASSPLRPNTQYFGPGTRLTVL.

In its sample, this clonotype was seen a few times. The chain carries TRBV20-1 and TRBJ2-3; no reliable D call. Looked up from germline, CDR1 is DFQATT and CDR2 is SNEGSKA (reference sequence). The CDR3 has 11 residues. V was cut by 6 bases and J by 0 bases, with 4 bases left in between. The DNA for the CDR3 is TGCAGTGCCTTGAGCACAGATACGCAGTATTTT. Protein: CSALSTDTQYF.

This clonotype was counted a few times. The chain links TRBV20-1 to TRBJ2-1; weak D call: TRBD2 (5 bases). Trimming stripped 6 bases from V and 7 bases from J, with 22 bases between. The CDR3 has 15 residues. Germline V lookup: CDR1 DFQATT, CDR2 SNEGSKA (reference sequence). The CDR3 region has the DNA TGCAGTGCCCCGAGGGAGCTAGGCCTGGATAATGAGCAGTTCTTC. Translating gives CSAPRELGLDNEQFF.

The rearrangement links TRBV20-1 to TRBJ2-3; weak D call: TRBD1 (6 bases). CDR1 and CDR2 (germline): DFQATT, SNEGSKA (reference sequence). CDR3 size: 15 residues. Trimming removed 3 bases at V and 2 bases at J, with 15 bases between. Here the CDR3 reads CSARAPRDNTDTQYF. The CDR3 DNA sequence: TGCAGTGCTAGGGCTCCCCGGGACAACACAGATACGCAGTATTTT.

The sample holds a few counts of this clonotype. The V gene is TRBV7-2, the J gene TRBJ2-7, with D tentatively TRBD2 (5 bases). CDR3 length: 15 residues. V gave up 5 bases and J gave up 2 bases, with 16 bases separating them. CDR1 and CDR2 (germline): SGHTA, FQGNSA. The CDR3 spells CASSPVSGDTYEQYF. CDR3 nucleotides: TGTGCCAGCAGCCCCGTATCCGGGGATACCTACGAGCAGTACTTC.

The V gene is TRBV7-2, the J gene TRBJ1-1; D remains unclear. The V end lost 0 bases, the J end lost 7 bases, and 9 bases lay between the germline ends. Germline CDR1 reads SGHTA; CDR2 reads FQGNSA. The CDR3 length is 13 residues. CDR3: CASSLARRIEAFF. For the CDR3, the DNA is TGTGCCAGCAGCTTAGCGCGGCGGATTGAAGCTTTCTTT.

Concerning this clonotype itself: This may be a read error, as it is one base from a much larger clone. The chain is built from TRBV12-3 or TRBV12-4 and TRBJ1-6; D gene ambiguous. The length of the CDR3 is 14 residues. The CDR3 region is CASSFDGEYSPVHF. CDR3 in DNA: TGTGCCAGCAGTTTCGACGGGGAGTATTCACCCGTCCACTTT.

This clonotype was observed a handful of times. This chain joins TRBV5-4 and TRBJ2-7; weak D call: TRBD2 (6 bases). This CDR3 is built from 12 residues. CDR1 and CDR2 (germline): SGHNT, YYREEE (reference sequence). V was pared by 1 base and J by 6 bases, with 8 bases between. DNA for the CDR3: TGTGCCAGCAGCTTGACCGGGGGCGAGCAGTACTTC. It translates to CASSLTGGEQYF.

This clonotype has more than one count but fewer than ten. This chain joins TRBV12-3 or TRBV12-4 and TRBJ2-2; D is uncertain. This CDR3 comprises 13 residues. The V end was cut by 5 bases, the J end by 1 base, with 5 bases between. CDR3 residues: CASSHQNTGELFF. The CDR3 nucleotides read TGTGCCAGCAGTCACCAGAACACCGGGGAGCTGTTTTTT.

This clonotype was recorded a few times. This CDR3 reads CASSYRGPNSPLHF. CDR3 bases: TGTGCCAGCAGCTACAGGGGGCCTAATTCACCCCTCCACTTT. The chain is built from TRBV6-5 and TRBJ1-6, with 9 positions matching TRBD1. Germline loops: CDR1 MNHEY, CDR2 SVGAGI. V lost 6 bases and J lost 6; bases outside the gene matches: 3. This CDR3 region has 14 residues.

This chain uses TRBV2 with TRBJ1-5; D possibly corresponds to TRBD1 (5 bases). The V end lost 1 base, the J end lost 9 bases, and 10 bases lay between the germline ends. CDR1 and CDR2 from the germline V gene are SNHLY and FYNNEI. The CDR3 covers 13 residues. The chain's CDR3 is CASSEEGTGPQHF. CDR3 nucleotides: TGTGCCAGCAGTGAAGAGGGGACGGGGCCCCAGCATTTT.

The CDR3 here is CASSPWPEANYGYTF. In DNA form, the CDR3 reads TGTGCCAGCTCTCCCTGGCCCGAAGCTAACTATGGCTACACCTTC. V is TRBV6-1 and J is TRBJ1-2; unclear D gene. Trimming left V 8 bases short and J 0 bases short, with 16 bases between. Germline V lookup: CDR1 MNHNS, CDR2 SASEGT. The CDR3 contains 15 residues.

The table lists this clonotype with many counts. The chain employs TRBV20-1 and TRBJ2-3; no reliable D call. In germline, CDR1 is DFQATT, CDR2 SNEGSKA (reference sequence). CDR3 length: 15 amino acids. V lost 0 bases, J lost 6 bases, and 16 bases lay in between. CDR3 nucleotides: TGCAGTGCTAGAGATCACGACACAGCGAGGGATACGCAGTATTTT. This gives the protein CSARDHDTARDTQYF.